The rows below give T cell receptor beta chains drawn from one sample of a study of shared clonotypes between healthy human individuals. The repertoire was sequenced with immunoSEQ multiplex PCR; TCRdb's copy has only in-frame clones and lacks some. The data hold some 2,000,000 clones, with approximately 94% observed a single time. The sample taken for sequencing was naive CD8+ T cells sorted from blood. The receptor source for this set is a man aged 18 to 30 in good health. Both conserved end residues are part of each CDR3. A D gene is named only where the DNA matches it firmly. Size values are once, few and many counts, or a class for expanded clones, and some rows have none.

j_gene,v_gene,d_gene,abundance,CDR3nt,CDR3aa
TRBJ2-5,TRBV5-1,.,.,TGCGCCAGCAGCTTTCTCTGGGACCCCACAGGAGAGACCCAGTACTTC,CASSFLWDPTGETQYF
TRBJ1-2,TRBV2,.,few,TGTGCCAGCAGTGAGCAGGGTATCTATGGCTACACCTTC,CASSEQGIYGYTF
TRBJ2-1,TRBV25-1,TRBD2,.,TGTGCCAGCAGTGATCTAGCGGGGGGTAACAATGAGCAGTTCTTC,CASSDLAGGNNEQFF
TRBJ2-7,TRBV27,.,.,TGTGCCAGCAGTTTATCGGGGGGGACAGTGATCTACGAGCAGTACTTC,CASSLSGGTVIYEQYF
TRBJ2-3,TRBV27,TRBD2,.,TGTGCCAGCAGTTCGCAGGGACTAGCGGGGTATATCGGCACAGATACGCAGTATTTT,CASSSQGLAGYIGTDTQYF
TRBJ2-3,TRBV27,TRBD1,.,TGTGCCAGCAGTTCAGGGGGCGGAGATACGCAGTATTTT,CASSSGGGDTQYF
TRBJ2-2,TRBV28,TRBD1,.,TGTGCCAGCAGTCTCTGGGACAGGGGGTTTAACGGGGAGCTGTTTTTT,CASSLWDRGFNGELFF
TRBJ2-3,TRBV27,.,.,TGTGCCAGCAGTTTTATCAGCGGCACAGATACGCAGTATTTT,CASSFISGTDTQYF
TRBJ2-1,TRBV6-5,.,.,TGTGCCAGCAGTTACGAGACCTACAATGAGCAGTTCTTC,CASSYETYNEQFF
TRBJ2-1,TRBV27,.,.,TGTGCCAGCAGCTTAGGAGGGGACAATGAGCAGTTCTTC,CASSLGGDNEQFF
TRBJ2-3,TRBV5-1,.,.,TGCGCCAGCAGCCCCCCTAGCACAGATACGCAGTATTTT,CASSPPSTDTQYF
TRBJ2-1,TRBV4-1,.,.,TGCGCCAGCAGCCAAGAAGCGGACCCCTTTTCCTACAATGAGCAGTTCTTC,CASSQEADPFSYNEQFF
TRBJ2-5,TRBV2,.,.,TGTGCCAGCAGGGGAGGACAGGTTCCCCAAGAGACCCAGTACTTC,CASRGGQVPQETQYF
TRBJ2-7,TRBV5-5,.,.,TGTGCCAGCAGCCCGTGGGTGGGGTACGAGCAGTACTTC,CASSPWVGYEQYF
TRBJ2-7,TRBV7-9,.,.,TGTGCCAGCAGCAACCGGGATAAGGGCTACGAGCAGTACTTC,CASSNRDKGYEQYF
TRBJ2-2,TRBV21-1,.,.,TGTGCCAGCAGCATTCCAGGGAGCACCGGGGAGCTGTTTTTT,CASSIPGSTGELFF
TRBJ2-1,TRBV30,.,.,TGTGCCTGGATGGGGTCGCCCTTCGAGGGACAGTTCTTC,CAWMGSPFEGQFF
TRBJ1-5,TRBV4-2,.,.,TGTGCCAGCAGCCAAGAGGGAAGGACTCTGACGCCCCAGCATTTT,CASSQEGRTLTPQHF
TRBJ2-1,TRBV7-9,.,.,TGTGCCAGCAGCTTAGCGGGTGTGACAGACAATGAGCAGTTCTTC,CASSLAGVTDNEQFF
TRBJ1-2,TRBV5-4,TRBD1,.,TGTGCCAGCAGCTTGGGGACAGGGGTTAGGGATGGCTACACCTTC,CASSLGTGVRDGYTF
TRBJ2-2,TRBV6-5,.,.,TGTGCCAGCAGTTATAGCAGTAATACGGGAACCGGGGAGCTGTTTTTT,CASSYSSNTGTGELFF
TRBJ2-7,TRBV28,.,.,TGTGCCAGCCATACACCTTCCTACGAGCAGTACTTC,CASHTPSYEQYF
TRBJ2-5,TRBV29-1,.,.,TGCAGCGCTAATTTAGGGGCGGGCCCCCAAGAGACCCAGTACTTC,CSANLGAGPQETQYF
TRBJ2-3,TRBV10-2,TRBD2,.,TGCGCCAGCATGGAGGGACTAAATACGCAGTATTTT,CASMEGLNTQYF
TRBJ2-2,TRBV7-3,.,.,TGTGCCAGCAGCTTAAACCCCACCGGGGAGCTGTTTTTT,CASSLNPTGELFF
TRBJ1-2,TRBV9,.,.,TGTGCCAGCAGCGCCTTACAAGGACCGGCTGATGGCTACACCTTC,CASSALQGPADGYTF
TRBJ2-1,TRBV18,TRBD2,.,TGTGCCAGCTCCACCTCGGGGGGGAGCTTCTACAATGAGCAGTTCTTC,CASSTSGGSFYNEQFF
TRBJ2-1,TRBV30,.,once,TGTGCCTGGAGTGTAGACCATAGCGGATACTACAATGAGCAGTTCTTC,CAWSVDHSGYYNEQFF
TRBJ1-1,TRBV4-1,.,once,TGCGCCAGCAGCCAAGCTCGAGGCTGGGGAGATACTGAAGCTTTCTTT,CASSQARGWGDTEAFF
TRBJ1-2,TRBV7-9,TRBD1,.,TGTGCCAGCAGCTTAGACCCAGGGGGAGAAGATGGCTACACCTTC,CASSLDPGGEDGYTF
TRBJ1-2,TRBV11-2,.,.,TGTGCCAGCAGCCCAGGTGTAGGAGTCTATGGCTACACCTTC,CASSPGVGVYGYTF
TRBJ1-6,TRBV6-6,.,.,TGTGCCAGCAGGAATACAGGTGGCTATAATTCACCCCTCCACTTT,CASRNTGGYNSPLHF
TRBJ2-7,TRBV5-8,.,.,TGTGCCAGCAGCTTGGGACACGGAGGGGACGAGCAGTACTTC,CASSLGHGGDEQYF
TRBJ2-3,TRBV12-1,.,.,TGTGCCAGCAGCTTTGCGGCAGGGGGCACAGATACGCAGTATTTT,CASSFAAGGTDTQYF
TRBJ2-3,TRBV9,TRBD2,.,TGTGCCAGCAGCGTAGAGGTGGGAGGGGGCACAGATACGCAGTATTTT,CASSVEVGGGTDTQYF
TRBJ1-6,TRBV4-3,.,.,TGCGCCAGCAGCCAAGATGTGGGACTTCACAATTCACCCCTCCACTTT,CASSQDVGLHNSPLHF
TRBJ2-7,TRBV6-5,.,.,TGTGCCAGCAGTTACGGCGTCCCCGTCAGATACGAGCAGTACTTC,CASSYGVPVRYEQYF
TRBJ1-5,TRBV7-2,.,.,TGTGCCAGCAGGGAACTCCCGAATGGCAATCAGCCCCAGCATTTT,CASRELPNGNQPQHF
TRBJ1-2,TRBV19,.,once,TGTGCCAGTAGTACGGCTTCTGCCTATGGCTACACCTTC,CASSTASAYGYTF
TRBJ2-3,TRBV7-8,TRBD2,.,TGTGCCAGCAGCGTCCGAACTAGCGGGGGGGAAGATACGCAGTATTTT,CASSVRTSGGEDTQYF
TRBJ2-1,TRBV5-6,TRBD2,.,TGTGCCAGCAGCTTGGCTAGCGGGCCTTACAATGAGCAGTTCTTC,CASSLASGPYNEQFF
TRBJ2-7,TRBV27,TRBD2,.,TGTGCCAGCAGTTTATTACAGACTAGCGGGAGCGACGAGCAGTACTTC,CASSLLQTSGSDEQYF
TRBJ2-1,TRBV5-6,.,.,TGTGCCAGCAGCTTGGCGGCGGGGCCCAATGAGCAGTTCTTC,CASSLAAGPNEQFF